The next 28 T cell receptor beta chains were all read from a single sample in a study of shared clonotypes between healthy human individuals. The protocol was immunoSEQ multiplex PCR, while the TCRdb copy is restricted to in-frame clones and leaves out a portion. The profile shows 2 million to 2.5 million clones, about 92% of them singletons. Source material: naive CD4+ T cells from PBMCs. The subset denotes: CD45RA+ positively selected. The receptors shown here come from a man between 18 and 29 years old in good health. Some clones in this sample may be carry-over from other donors' samples.

The CDR3 sequence: CASSLQGLSTNEKLFF. The CDR3 DNA sequence: TGTGCCAGCAGTTTACAGGGATTATCAACTAATGAAAAACTGTTTTTT. V usage is TRBV28 and J usage is TRBJ1-4; perhaps TRBD1 as D (5 bases). Trimming pared 2 bases from V and 0 bases from J, leaving 10 bases between. CDR1 and CDR2 from the germline V gene are MDHEN and SYDVKM. CDR3 length: 16 residues.

The genes are TRBV5-4 and TRBJ2-1; D possibly matches TRBD1 or TRBD2 (5 bases each). The ends were cut back, 5 bases at V and 7 bases at J, with 13 bases in the middle. CDR1 is SGHNT, CDR2 YYREEE, per germline (reference sequence). The CDR3 has 13 amino acids. The CDR3 sequence: CASSPGPRNEQFF. The CDR3 region has the DNA TGTGCCAGCAGTCCGGGGCCCCGGAATGAGCAGTTCTTC.

As concerns this clone: Other DNA sequences within the sample encode an identical CDR3. V gene TRBV5-1 combines with J gene TRBJ2-1; D perhaps matches TRBD2 (6 bases). There are 13 residues in the CDR3. CDR1 is SGHRS, CDR2 YFSETQ, per germline. Trimming pared 0 bases from V and 6 bases from J, leaving 7 bases between. The CDR3 region is CASSLGAGNEQFF. The CDR3 nucleotides read TGCGCCAGCAGCTTGGGAGCGGGCAATGAGCAGTTCTTC.

This sequence joins TRBV7-2 and TRBJ1-1, with no clear D. The CDR3 consists of 13 residues. Germline V gene sequence: CDR1 SGHTA, CDR2 FQGNSA. The V end lost 5 bases, the J end lost 0 bases, and 7 bases lay between the germline ends. The CDR3 protein is CASSRVMNTEAFF. CDR3 sequence (DNA): TGTGCCAGCAGCAGGGTTATGAACACTGAAGCTTTCTTT.

The chain joins TRBV9 to TRBJ1-2; D unresolved. The germline CDR1 and CDR2 sequences are SGDLS and YYNGEE. CDR3 length equals 13 residues. Trimming left V 4 bases short and J 4 bases short, with 11 bases between. The CDR3 region has the DNA TGTGCCAGCAGCCGGACGGAAACCTATGGCTACACCTTC. Its protein is CASSRTETYGYTF.

The chain links TRBV7-9 to TRBJ2-1; no clear D gene. V gave up 3 bases and J gave up 1 base, with 13 bases separating them. Germline V gene data show CDR1 as SEHNR and CDR2 as FQNEAQ (reference sequence). This CDR3 contains 16 residues. The CDR3 region is CASSLTGPVSYNEQFF. CDR3 DNA sequence: TGTGCCAGCAGCTTGACCGGGCCAGTATCCTACAATGAGCAGTTCTTC.

Turning to this clone: At the DNA level, this CDR3 is encoded by other sequences in the same sample as well. The CDR3 here is CASSPGLAGLYEQYF. CDR3 DNA: TGTGCCAGCAGTCCCGGACTAGCGGGGCTCTACGAGCAGTACTTC. The chain links TRBV27 to TRBJ2-7, with TRBD2 identical over 12 bases. V dropped 5 bases and J dropped 3; count of bases not matched to a gene: 5. CDR3 length: 15 amino acids. Germline V CDR1 and CDR2: MNHEY, SMNVEV (reference sequence).

This rearrangement joins TRBV28 to TRBJ2-2; 9 positions match TRBD2. Germline CDR1 MDHEN, CDR2 SYDVKM. The CDR3 totals 14 residues. The DNA of the CDR3 is TGTGCGTCAGAGGCGGGAGGGTCCACCGGGGAGCTGTTTTTT. Its translation: CASEAGGSTGELFF.

The chain uses TRBV29-1 and TRBJ1-2, with D possibly being TRBD1 (6 bases). The CDR3 contains 12 residues. Germline loops: CDR1 SQVTM, CDR2 ANQGSEA. Trimming shortened V by 6 bases and J by 6 bases, and 14 bases separated the two germline ends. The chain's CDR3 is CSVVDRTDGYTF. In DNA form, the CDR3 reads TGCAGCGTCGTAGACAGGACGGATGGCTACACCTTC.

The chain is built from TRBV7-2 and TRBJ1-1, with D uncertain. CDR3 size: 14 residues. The V end lost 6 bases, the J end lost 0 bases, and 11 bases lay between the germline ends. Germline CDR1 and CDR2: SGHTA and FQGNSA. This chain's CDR3 is CASSIGRMNTEAFF. As DNA, the CDR3 is TGTGCCAGCAGTATCGGGCGGATGAACACTGAAGCTTTCTTT.

V gene TRBV12-2 combines with J gene TRBJ1-5. TRBV12-2 is deemed a pseudogene. This CDR3 is 13 amino acids long. CDR3 DNA sequence: TGTGCAAGTCGCTTAGGGGGAGGGCAGCCCCAGCATTTT. This codes for CASRLGGGQPQHF.

The chain has TRBV10-1 and TRBJ2-2; 10 bases match TRBD2. The CDR3 spans 21 residues. Germline V CDR1 and CDR2: WNHNN, SYGVQD (reference sequence). Germline trimming cut 2 bases from V and 9 bases from J; bases unmatched to any gene: 24. CDR3 in amino acids: CASSERPGGWLAGVFGRELFF. The CDR3 DNA reads TGCGCCAGCAGTGAGCGGCCGGGGGGCTGGCTAGCGGGAGTCTTCGGGCGGGAGCTGTTTTTT.

This chain connects TRBV5-6 to TRBJ2-1; 7 bases line up with TRBD2. This CDR3 region has 14 residues. The germline gives CDR1 SGHDT, CDR2 YYEEEE. V lost 0 bases to trimming and J lost 5 bases; unmatched junction nucleotides: 2. The CDR3 region is CASSLASGNNEQFF. CDR3 in DNA: TGTGCCAGCAGCTTGGCTAGCGGAAACAATGAGCAGTTCTTC.

The chain couples TRBV6-6 to TRBJ2-1; the match to TRBD2 covers 12 bases. CDR3 length: 16 amino acids. Trimming at V came to 6 bases and at J to 9 bases, leaving 12 bases not matched to a gene. Germline-derived CDR1 and CDR2 are MNHNY and SVGAGI (reference sequence). CDR3 sequence (DNA): TGTGCCAGCAGCCCAACTAGCGGGAGGAGTGGCGGTGAGCAGTTCTTC. Translation gives CASSPTSGRSGGEQFF.

The genes are TRBV2 and TRBJ1-2; the match to TRBD1 covers 8 bases. Germline V CDR1 and CDR2: SNHLY, FYNNEI. The CDR3 totals 15 residues. With 5 bases clipped from V and 5 bases from J, the junction kept 10 bases outside the gene matches. For the CDR3, the DNA is TGTGCCAGCAGTCCTCCGGGGACAGGCCTTTATGGCTACACCTTC. Translation: CASSPPGTGLYGYTF. The full variable domain, its missing parts supplied by reference TRBV2 and TRBJ1-2, is EPEVTQTPSHQVTQMGQEVILRCVPISNHLYFYWYRQILGQKVEFLVSFYNNEISEKSEIFDDQFSVERPDGSNFTLKIRSTKLEDSAMYFCASSPPGTGLYGYTFGSGTRLTVV.

The rearrangement uses TRBV5-1 and TRBJ2-3; 10 bases map to TRBD2. The CDR3 is 15 amino acids. The trim removed 4 bases at V and 5 bases at J, leaving 7 bases unmatched. In germline, CDR1 is SGHRS, CDR2 YFSETQ. For the CDR3, the DNA is TGCGCCAGCAGCGCCGGACTAGCGGTACGAGATACGCAGTATTTT. Its protein is CASSAGLAVRDTQYF.

The chain has TRBV28 and TRBJ2-7, with D possibly being TRBD1 or TRBD2 (5 bases each). V was clipped by 6 bases and J by 6 bases, with 15 bases between them. The CDR3 spans 13 residues. The V gene's germline CDR1 is MDHEN and CDR2 SYDVKM. CDR3 protein: CASRRSRGGEQYF. CDR3 DNA: TGTGCCAGCAGAAGATCACGGGGCGGCGAGCAGTACTTC.

The rearrangement uses TRBV5-1 and TRBJ2-3, with D hard to call. This CDR3 spans 15 amino acids. V lost 0 bases and J lost 2, with 10 bases in between. Looked up from germline, CDR1 is SGHRS and CDR2 is YFSETQ. The CDR3 spells CASSLAQRSTDTQYF. In nucleotides, the CDR3 is TGCGCCAGCAGCTTGGCCCAGCGTTCCACAGATACGCAGTATTTT.

This chain links TRBV5-1 with TRBJ2-3; 9 bases agree with TRBD1. The CDR3 covers 15 residues. Germline V gene sequence: CDR1 SGHRS, CDR2 YFSETQ. The CDR3 spells CASSRGQGLLDTQYF. CDR3 DNA sequence: TGCGCATCTAGTAGGGGACAGGGTCTTTTGGATACGCAGTATTTT.

The chain combines TRBV28 with TRBJ1-4; D unresolved. The CDR3 loop spans 14 amino acids. V lost 7 bases, J lost 3 bases, and 12 bases lay in between. The germline V gene encodes CDR1 MDHEN and CDR2 SYDVKM. CDR3 protein: CASTKGRPNEKLFF. DNA for the CDR3: TGTGCCAGCACCAAGGGCCGGCCTAATGAAAAACTGTTTTTT.

The chain employs TRBV5-1 and TRBJ2-3; 7 bases agree with TRBD1. Germline CDR1 SGHRS, CDR2 YFSETQ. This CDR3 comprises 16 residues. V shed 4 bases and J 2 bases; nucleotides not matched to a gene: 10. In DNA, the CDR3 is TGCGCCAGCAGCGAAGCGACAGGGCCTACCACAGATACGCAGTATTTT. This translates into CASSEATGPTTDTQYF.

The chain has TRBV28 and TRBJ1-4; tentatively, D is TRBD1 (6 bases). Between the trimmed V and J ends, which lost 6 bases and 8 bases, there was a span of 25 bases. Germline values: CDR1 MDHEN, CDR2 SYDVKM. This CDR3 is 17 amino acids long. The CDR3 nucleotides are TGTGCCAGCAGCAATAAAAACCGGGGGCGGAACCCAGAAAAACTGTTTTTT. This gives the protein CASSNKNRGRNPEKLFF.

The gene calls are TRBV10-3 and TRBJ2-1; TRBD2 matches 7 bases. V dropped 7 bases and J dropped 3; count of bases not matched to a gene: 9. In germline, CDR1 is ENHRY, CDR2 SYGVKD. The CDR3 length is 15 residues. The CDR3 here is CAIKAAGRNYNEQFF. The CDR3 nucleotides are TGTGCCATCAAAGCAGCGGGACGTAACTACAATGAGCAGTTCTTC.

The chain links TRBV28 to TRBJ2-3; 7 bases map to TRBD2. The CDR3 length is 16 residues. In germline, CDR1 is MDHEN, CDR2 SYDVKM. Losses at the gene ends were 3 bases for V and 0 bases for J; bases not matched to a gene: 6. CDR3 in amino acids: CASSFYEGLSTDTQYF. The CDR3 nucleotides read TGTGCCAGCAGTTTTTACGAGGGACTAAGCACAGATACGCAGTATTTT.

This chain links TRBV7-3 with TRBJ2-1; perhaps TRBD2 as D (6 bases). From germline, CDR1 is SGHTA and CDR2 FQGTGA. The CDR3 totals 16 residues. V dropped 1 base and J dropped 6 bases, with 16 bases sitting between them. CDR3 coding DNA: TGTGCCAGCAGCTTAATGGTAGCGGCCCTCATCAATGAGCAGTTCTTC. Its translation is CASSLMVAALINEQFF.

Comment on this clone: Other nucleotide sequences in the sample specify the same CDR3. CDR3 DNA: TGTGCCAGCAGTCGACAGGGGATGAACACTGAAGCTTTCTTT. The encoded protein is CASSRQGMNTEAFF. The chain recombines TRBV6-5 with TRBJ1-1, with 8 nucleotides matching TRBD1. Trimming removed 5 bases from V and 0 bases from J; junction bases left unmatched: 2. CDR3 length: 14 amino acids. The germline V gene encodes CDR1 MNHEY and CDR2 SVGAGI.

The V call is TRBV5-1, the J call TRBJ2-5; 7 bases map to TRBD1. The V and J ends lost 8 bases and 5 bases, in that order; junction bases with no gene match: 12. Germline V gene lookup returns CDR1 SGHRS and CDR2 YFSETQ. CDR3 length: 14 amino acids. The CDR3 coding sequence is TGCGCCAGTTCACAGGGGCCTGCCCCGGAGACCCAGTACTTC. Protein product: CASSQGPAPETQYF.

The rearrangement joins TRBV9 to TRBJ2-1; 16 bases are shared with TRBD2. Germline CDR1 reads SGDLS; CDR2 reads YYNGEE. The V gene end was trimmed by 0 bases and the J gene end by 14 bases; junction bases not matched to a gene: 8. The CDR3 is made up of 16 amino acids. DNA for the CDR3: TGTGCCAGCAGCGTAGCGGGACTAGCGGGGGGGTCCCAAAAGTTCTTC. Translating it yields CASSVAGLAGGSQKFF.